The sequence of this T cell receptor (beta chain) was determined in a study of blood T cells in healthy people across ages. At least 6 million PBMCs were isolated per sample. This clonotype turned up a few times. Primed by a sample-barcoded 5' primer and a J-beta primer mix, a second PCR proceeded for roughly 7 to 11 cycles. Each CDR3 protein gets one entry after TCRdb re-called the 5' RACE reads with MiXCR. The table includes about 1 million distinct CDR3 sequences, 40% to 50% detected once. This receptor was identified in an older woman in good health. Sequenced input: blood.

The CDR3 nucleotides read TGTGCCAGCAGCCAGAGAGCGGGTCCGCAGTTCTTC. It specifies CASSQRAGPQFF. V is TRBV27 and J is TRBJ2-1; D is perhaps TRBD2 (6 bases). The germline CDR1 and CDR2 sequences are MNHEY and SMNVEV (reference sequence). The CDR3 loop spans 12 amino acids. V was trimmed by 6 bases and J by 12 bases, leaving 15 bases between them.